This record looks at one T cell receptor beta chain sequence and its context. The antigen is unknown. MiXCR, run by TCRdb on the multiplex PCR reads, gives a single entry per CDR3 protein. The table includes 66,000 or so distinct CDR3 sequences, about 40% detected once. The CDR3 spans 13 residues. CDR1 and CDR2 from the germline V gene are DFQATT and SNEGSKA (reference sequence). Trimming took off 5 bases at V and 7 bases at J, with 15 bases between the two ends. This specimen belongs to a study of breast tumors, draining lymph nodes, adjacent tissues. Findings and limits, study-wide: Compared with lymph nodes, tumors were less diverse; compared with nontumor tissue, more. The lymph node origin of tumor T cells was framed as consistent with a hypothesis, not demonstrated.

This sequence was found in a female donor with breast cancer. Some clones in this sample may be carry-over from other donors' samples. Sequencing input: breast tumor tissue. The gene calls are TRBV20-1 and TRBJ2-1; a weak D match, TRBD2 (6 bases). The CDR3 bases are TGCAGTGCTGGGCGGGGCAGGGTGAATGAGCAGTTCTTC. This encodes CSAGRGRVNEQFF.